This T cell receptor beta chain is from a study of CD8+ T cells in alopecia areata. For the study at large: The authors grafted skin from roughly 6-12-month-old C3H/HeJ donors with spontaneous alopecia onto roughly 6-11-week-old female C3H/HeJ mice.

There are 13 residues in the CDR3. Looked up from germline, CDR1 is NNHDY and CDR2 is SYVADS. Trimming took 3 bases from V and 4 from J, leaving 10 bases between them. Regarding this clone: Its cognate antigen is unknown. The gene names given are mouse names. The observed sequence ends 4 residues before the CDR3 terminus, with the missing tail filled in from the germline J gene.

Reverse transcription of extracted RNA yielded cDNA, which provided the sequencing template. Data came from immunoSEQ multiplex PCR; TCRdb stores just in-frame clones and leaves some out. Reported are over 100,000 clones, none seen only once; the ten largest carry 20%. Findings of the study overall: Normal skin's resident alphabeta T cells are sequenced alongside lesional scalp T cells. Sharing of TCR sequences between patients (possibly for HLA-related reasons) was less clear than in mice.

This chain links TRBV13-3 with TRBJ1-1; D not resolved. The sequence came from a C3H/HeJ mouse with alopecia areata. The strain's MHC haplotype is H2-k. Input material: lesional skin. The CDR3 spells CASSGRVGTEVFF. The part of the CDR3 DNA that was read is TGTGCCAGCAGTGGGAGGGTTGGCACA.